This T cell receptor beta chain was identified in a study of control samples from healthy donors and cancer patients. Produced via immunoSEQ multiplex PCR; TCRdb's table is partial and in-frame only. The table lists about 180,000 clones, roughly 92% of them singletons, with 1.2% to 1.5% in the top ten. This TCR was sampled from a woman aged 18-30 years in good health. Sequenced material: blood.

DNA of the CDR3: TGCAGCGGGGGACAGGGGGATGGCTACACCTTC. Residues: CSGGQGDGYTF. The V and J genes are TRBV29-1 and TRBJ1-2; 11 bases match TRBD1. Losses at the gene ends were 7 bases for V and 6 bases for J; bases not matched to a gene: 1. The germline V gene encodes CDR1 SQVTM and CDR2 ANQGSEA. The CDR3 extends over 11 amino acids. Looking up the rest from reference TRBV29-1 and TRBJ1-2 gives the full variable domain: SAVISQKPSRDICQRGTSLTIQCQVDSQVTMMFWYRQQPGQSLTLIATANQGSEATYESGFVIDKFPISRPNLTFSTLTVSNMSPEDSSIYLCSGGQGDGYTFGSGTRLTVV.